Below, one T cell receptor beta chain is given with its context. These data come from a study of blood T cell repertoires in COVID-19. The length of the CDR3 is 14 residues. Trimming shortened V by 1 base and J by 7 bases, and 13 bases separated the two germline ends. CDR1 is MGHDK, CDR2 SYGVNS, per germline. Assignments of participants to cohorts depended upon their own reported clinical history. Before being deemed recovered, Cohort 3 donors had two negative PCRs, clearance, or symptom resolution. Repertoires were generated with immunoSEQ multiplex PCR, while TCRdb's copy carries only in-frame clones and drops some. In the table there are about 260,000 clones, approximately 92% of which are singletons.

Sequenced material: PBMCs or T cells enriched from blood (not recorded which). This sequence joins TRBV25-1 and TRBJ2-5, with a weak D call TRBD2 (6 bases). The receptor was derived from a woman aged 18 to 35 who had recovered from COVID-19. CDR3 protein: CASSEFERRGTQYF. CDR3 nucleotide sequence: TGTGCCAGCAGTGAATTCGAGCGGAGGGGGACCCAGTACTTC.